The text below deals with one T cell receptor beta chain. Antigen specificity is unknown. The junction and the germline gene differ at one end; a read error may be behind it. These data originate in a study of post-analysis software for immune sequencing data. The wider study: Both relapsing-remitting and secondary progressive multiple sclerosis featured among the disease courses, as did progressive-relapsing multiple sclerosis. Study-level points and caveats: Multiple sclerosis was associated with a significant reduction in normalized Chao1 diversity relative to controls. Roughly 5 TRBV segments (TRBV5-6, TRBV5-1 and TRBV20-1 among them) occurred more frequently in patients than in controls. Those samples that were prepared in the same batch co-clustered strongly by F measure.

Germline V gene lookup returns CDR1 SGHTA and CDR2 FQGTGA. The length of the CDR3 is 17 residues. Researchers reported that TCR beta cDNA libraries carried unique molecular identifiers. Starting from approximately 0.95 to 9.8 million T cells, the study yielded 460,000 or so cDNA molecules. TCRdb re-derived calls from the PCR reads in MiXCR, one entry per CDR3 protein. The sample records 180,000 or so distinct CDR3 sequences, over 25% being singletons. The source material was blood. This chain uses TRBV7-3 with TRBJ2-5; D might be TRBD1 or TRBD2, each matching 6 bases. The receptor comes from a girl under 18 with multiple sclerosis. CDR3: CAGSLSPDSPGLGGQYF. The CDR3 DNA is TGTGCCGGCAGCTTATCCCCTGACTCCCCGGGATTAGGGGGGCAGTACTTC.